Reported below is one TCR beta chain. Its antigen is undetermined. Produced via immunoSEQ multiplex PCR; TCRdb's table is partial and in-frame only. Here the sample spans some 22,000 clones, over 75% being singletons. Antigen-specific CD4+ T cells were expanded with viral peptide pools in the ViraFEST assay before sequencing. Isolating CD4+ T cells followed less than 11 days of culture. Two-dose vaccination with either BNT162b2 or mRNA-1273 was given to the participants. Having tested negative for nucleocapsid antibodies, the vaccine recipients showed no prior SARS-CoV-2 infection. Each culture well received under 2.5 million PBMC. These cells were then cultured in IMDM with 10 IU/ml IL-2 and about 9.4 ug/ml peptides. The CDR3 spans 14 residues. The V gene's germline CDR1 is MNHEY and CDR2 SVGAGI. Trimming took 0 bases from V and 1 from J, leaving 6 bases between them. This record comes from a study of vaccination effects on CD4 cells after COVID-19.

The study, taken as a whole, reports: Vaccine- and infection-induced clones showed marked clonal contraction late following vaccination.

Here the sequenced sample was CD4+ T cells from PBMCs cultured with HCoV-NL63 spike peptides, taken after COVID-19 vaccination. The receptor was derived from a human donor who received a COVID-19 vaccine. This sequence joins TRBV6-5 and TRBJ1-2; no clear D gene. The CDR3 loop reads CASSYSGINYGYTF. The CDR3 DNA follows: TGTGCCAGCAGTTACTCAGGCATTAACTATGGCTACACCTTC.